The 24 T cell receptor beta chains below come from one sample, sequenced in a study of shared clonotypes between healthy human individuals (dated by TCRdb to 2018 to 2021). Receptor libraries were prepared by the immunoSEQ multiplex PCR assay. The table comes from immuneACCESS by way of TCRdb, which keeps in-frame sequences with V and J called. Part of the clones is missing from these tables; in studies checked, under half for an unresolved V gene and the rest for unknown reasons. This sample holds 950,000 to 1,100,000 clones; 70% to 80% were observed only once. The biggest ten clones account for roughly 0.55% of the sample. The material sequenced was memory CD4+ T cells from PBMCs. The sample's cell subset or site label, in plain terms: CD45RA-negative fraction. The source is a man between 18 and 29 years old in good health. Some clones in this sample may be carry-over from other donors' samples.

This chain joins TRBV18 and TRBJ2-5; possibly TRBD2 for D (5 bases). Deletions cut 6 bases from V and 5 bases from J, with 10 bases between. Per germline, CDR1 KGHSH and CDR2 LQKENI. The CDR3 has 12 amino acids. The CDR3 DNA reads as TGTGCCAGCTCCCAAGGCGGGGAGACCCAGTACTTC. Translating it yields CASSQGGETQYF.

This sequence joins TRBV7-6 and TRBJ2-7; 10 nucleotides align to TRBD1. Germline V gene data show CDR1 as SGHVS and CDR2 as FNYEAQ. The CDR3 spans 13 residues. V gave up 5 bases and J gave up 7 bases; unmatched junction bases: 5. The CDR3 DNA reads TGTGCCAGCAGCGCCGGACAGGGGGGAGAGCAGTACTTC. Its translation is CASSAGQGGEQYF.

V usage is TRBV9 and J usage is TRBJ2-3; 7 nucleotides line up with TRBD2. The CDR3 extends over 13 amino acids. The V and J ends lost 4 bases and 8 bases, in that order; junction bases with no gene match: 7. Germline CDR1 SGDLS, CDR2 YYNGEE. The CDR3 DNA follows: TGTGCCAGCAGCCCCCGACTAGCCGGTACGCAGTATTTT. Its translation is CASSPRLAGTQYF.

V gene TRBV6-1 combines with J gene TRBJ1-3, with no clear D. V was trimmed by 2 bases and J by 3 bases, leaving 5 bases between them. The CDR3 consists of 13 residues. CDR1 MNHNS and CDR2 SASEGT come from the germline V gene. Written as DNA, the CDR3 is TGTGCCAGCAGTGAACAGGTTGGAAACACCATATATTTT. It specifies CASSEQVGNTIYF.

The chain carries TRBV4-1 and TRBJ1-3, with D perhaps matching TRBD1 (6 bases). V gave up 0 bases and J gave up 2 bases, with 17 bases separating them. The CDR3 has 18 residues. Looked up from germline, CDR1 is MGHRA and CDR2 is YSYEKL. CDR3: CASSQDLAGVGAGNTIYF. The CDR3 bases are TGCGCCAGCAGCCAAGATCTGGCAGGGGTTGGGGCTGGAAACACCATATATTTT.

A single count supports this clone. The chain is built from TRBV29-1 and TRBJ2-1; weak D call: TRBD2 (6 bases). The V end was cut by 1 base, the J end by 3 bases, with 16 bases between. Germline V gene sequence: CDR1 SQVTM, CDR2 ANQGSEA. The CDR3 is 16 residues long. CDR3: CSVEGSGGAIYNEQFF. CDR3 sequence (DNA): TGCAGCGTTGAAGGGTCCGGCGGGGCGATCTACAATGAGCAGTTCTTC.

This clone was picked up a small number of times. This chain joins TRBV28 and TRBJ1-2; 9 positions match TRBD1. The germline CDR1 and CDR2 sequences are MDHEN and SYDVKM. The V segment lost 2 bases and the J segment 7 bases; nucleotides outside the gene matches: 5. CDR3 length: 14 amino acids. The CDR3 sequence: CASSLGGQGVGYTF. The CDR3 region has the DNA TGTGCCAGCAGTTTAGGGGGACAGGGAGTTGGCTACACCTTC.

This chain uses TRBV5-6 with TRBJ1-5; 7 bases agree with TRBD1. Unmatched junction bases numbered 15, after V lost 4 bases and J lost 2 bases. The CDR3 is 18 amino acids. Germline V gene data show CDR1 as SGHDT and CDR2 as YYEEEE. CDR3 amino acids: CASSPEADREVGNQPQHF. The CDR3 DNA reads as TGTGCCAGCAGCCCGGAAGCAGACAGGGAGGTCGGCAATCAGCCCCAGCATTTT.

This chain links TRBV9 with TRBJ2-3; 11 nucleotides match TRBD2. Germline V gene data show CDR1 as SGDLS and CDR2 as YYNGEE. J was trimmed by 4 bases and V by 4 bases; bases with no gene match: 5. CDR3 length: 15 amino acids. The CDR3 is CASSTLAGGPDTQYF. CDR3 in DNA: TGTGCCAGCAGCACCTTAGCGGGAGGGCCAGATACGCAGTATTTT.

This clone turned up a few times. V is TRBV9 and J is TRBJ2-1, with TRBD2 matching over 11 bases. The germline CDR1 and CDR2 sequences are SGDLS and YYNGEE. V shed 2 bases and J 3 bases; nucleotides not matched to a gene: 1. This CDR3 has 15 amino acids. CDR3 bases: TGTGCCAGCAGCGTGGGACTAGCGGTCTACAATGAGCAGTTCTTC. Encoded protein: CASSVGLAVYNEQFF.

This sequence joins TRBV30 and TRBJ2-3; TRBD2 might be the D (6 bases). The CDR3 consists of 16 residues. V was clipped by 0 bases and J by 2 bases, with 15 bases between them. The germline V gene encodes CDR1 GTSNPN and CDR2 SVGIG (reference sequence). The CDR3 spells CAWSVRSSVTTDTQYF. The CDR3 nucleotides are TGTGCCTGGAGTGTTCGGTCTAGCGTGACCACAGATACGCAGTATTTT.

This clone showed up just a few times. A far larger clone lies a single base away; this is likely a read error. This same CDR3 is encoded by further DNA sequences in the sample. The chain has TRBV27 and TRBJ1-5; D uncertain. CDR1 MNHEY and CDR2 SMNVEV come from the germline V gene (reference sequence). There are 13 residues in the CDR3. V was cut by 6 bases and J by 0 bases, with 6 bases left in between. CDR3 bases: TGTGCCAGCAGCCGATATAGCAATCAGCCCCAGCATTTT. Its translation: CASSRYSNQPQHF.

The chain uses TRBV28 and TRBJ1-1; no clear D gene. V lost 5 bases to trimming and J lost 5 bases, with 12 bases between them. The CDR3 length is 13 residues. Germline V CDR1 and CDR2: MDHEN, SYDVKM. The CDR3, as DNA: TGTGCCAGCAGTCCCCCGGGTTGGACTGAAGCTTTCTTT. As protein: CASSPPGWTEAFF.

J is TRBJ2-5 and V is TRBV6-4; unclear D gene. CDR1 and CDR2 (germline): MRHNA, SNTAGT. V was shortened by 4 bases and J by 3 bases, with 21 bases between the two germline ends. There are 17 residues in the CDR3. CDR3 DNA sequence: TGTGCCAGCAGTGGCCCTAGGATGAGAGACCCCAAAGAGACCCAGTACTTC. Amino acid sequence: CASSGPRMRDPKETQYF.

The V gene is TRBV5-8, the J gene TRBJ2-5, with TRBD1 matching 9 bases. This CDR3 is 16 amino acids long. Per the germline V gene, CDR1 is SGHTS and CDR2 is YDEGEE. The V segment lost 7 bases and the J segment 5 bases; nucleotides outside the gene matches: 15. CDR3 DNA: TGTGCCAGCTCCCCCCGGGGACAGGGCCGAGGGGAGACCCAGTACTTC. Residues: CASSPRGQGRGETQYF.

V and J are TRBV7-8 and TRBJ2-5; TRBD2 agrees at 7 bases. CDR3 length: 16 residues. The V gene end was trimmed by 1 base and the J gene end by 2 bases; junction bases not matched to a gene: 7. From germline, CDR1 is SGHVS and CDR2 FQNEAQ. The CDR3 sequence is CASSLGVGGGQETQYF. The DNA of the CDR3 is TGTGCCAGCAGCTTAGGTGTTGGGGGGGGTCAAGAGACCCAGTACTTC.

In its sample, this clone was seen once. The chain is built from TRBV27 and TRBJ1-3; weak D call: TRBD1 (5 bases). V lost 10 bases to trimming and J lost 1 base, with 35 bases between them. Germline CDR1 is MNHEY and CDR2 is SMNVEV (reference sequence). The CDR3 covers 21 residues. CDR3 coding DNA: TGTGCCACCAAGAAGCCGGTACCGGGACGGACCACACCACCATCTGGAAACACCATATATTTT. This translates into CATKKPVPGRTTPPSGNTIYF.

Concerning this clone: A much larger clone sits a single nucleotide away, making a read error possible. This sequence joins TRBV30 and TRBJ2-3; D tentatively reads TRBD1 or TRBD2 (5 bases each). V lost 2 bases and J 4 bases, leaving 13 bases between the germline ends. The CDR3 runs 14 residues. The germline gives CDR1 GTSNPN, CDR2 SVGIG (reference sequence). The DNA of the CDR3 is TGTGCCTGGAGTCTTCTCCGGGACGCAGATACGCAGTATTTT. It encodes CAWSLLRDADTQYF.

This chain joins TRBV11-3 and TRBJ2-1, with 8 bases lining up with TRBD2. Per germline, CDR1 SGHNT and CDR2 YENEEA. The J segment lost 5 bases and the V segment lost 1 base, leaving 10 bases of the junction unmatched. CDR3 length: 17 amino acids. This CDR3 is CASSLGVGREEDNEQFF. For the CDR3, the DNA is TGTGCCAGCAGCTTAGGAGTGGGGCGGGAGGAGGACAATGAGCAGTTCTTC. Full variable domain (outside the CDR3, taken from reference TRBV11-3 and TRBJ2-1): EAGVVQSPRYKIIEKKQPVAFWCNPISGHNTLYWYLQNLGQGPELLIRYENEEAVDDSQLPKDRFSAERLKGVDSTLKIQPAELGDSAVYLCASSLGVGREEDNEQFFGPGTRLTVL.

This chain joins TRBV19 and TRBJ2-1, with D perhaps given as TRBD1 or TRBD2 (5 bases each). The V end lost 2 bases, the J end lost 13 bases, and 24 bases lay between the germline ends. This CDR3 is 16 amino acids long. Germline lookup yields CDR1 LNHDA and CDR2 SQIVND (reference sequence). The CDR3 spells CASSINQGVGVSGQFF. CDR3 nucleotides: TGTGCCAGTAGTATAAACCAGGGCGTGGGGGTAAGCGGTCAGTTCTTC.

The CDR3 is CASSSTGTTYEQYF. The CDR3, as DNA: TGTGCCAGCAGCTCCACAGGGACTACCTACGAGCAGTACTTC. This sequence joins TRBV7-2 and TRBJ2-7; tentative D call: TRBD2 (7 bases). The germline gives CDR1 SGHTA, CDR2 FQGNSA. The CDR3 sequence is 14 residues long. Trimming shortened V by 4 bases and J by 2 bases, and 12 bases separated the two germline ends.

Concerning this clone: The sample holds other DNA sequences that translate to the same CDR3. The rearrangement uses TRBV7-2 and TRBJ2-5, with D unclear. In germline, CDR1 is SGHTA, CDR2 FQGNSA. The CDR3 length is 11 residues. V was trimmed by 6 bases and J by 0 bases, leaving 2 bases between them. CDR3 in DNA: TGTGCCAGCAGTTACCAAGAGACCCAGTACTTC. Translation: CASSYQETQYF.

This clone was picked up one time. This chain uses TRBV29-1 with TRBJ2-5; 12 positions agree with TRBD2. The CDR3 contains 15 residues. The J segment lost 5 bases and the V segment lost 5 bases, leaving 9 bases of the junction unmatched. The V gene's germline CDR1 is SQVTM and CDR2 ANQGSEA. CDR3 in amino acids: CSVRASGRGKETQYF. The CDR3 DNA is TGCAGCGTTAGGGCTAGCGGGAGGGGGAAGGAGACCCAGTACTTC.

The V and J genes are TRBV28 and TRBJ1-2; 8 positions agree with TRBD1. Germline-derived CDR1 and CDR2 are MDHEN and SYDVKM. Losses at the gene ends were 2 bases for V and 0 bases for J; bases not matched to a gene: 8. The CDR3 spans 17 residues. The CDR3 sequence: CASSLVQGAGANYGYTF. The CDR3 bases are TGTGCCAGCAGTTTAGTTCAGGGGGCAGGAGCTAACTATGGCTACACCTTC.